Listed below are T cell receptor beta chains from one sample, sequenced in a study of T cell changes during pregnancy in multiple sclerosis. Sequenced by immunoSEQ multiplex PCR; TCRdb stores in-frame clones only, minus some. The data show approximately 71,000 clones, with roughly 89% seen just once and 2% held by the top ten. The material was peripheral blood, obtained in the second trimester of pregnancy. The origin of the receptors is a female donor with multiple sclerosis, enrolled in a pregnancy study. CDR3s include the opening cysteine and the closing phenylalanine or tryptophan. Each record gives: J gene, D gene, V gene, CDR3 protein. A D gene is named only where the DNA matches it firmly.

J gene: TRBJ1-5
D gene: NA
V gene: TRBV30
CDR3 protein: CAWSTRNNQPQHF

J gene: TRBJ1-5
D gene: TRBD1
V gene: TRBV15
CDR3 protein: CATSRTGGSNQPQHF

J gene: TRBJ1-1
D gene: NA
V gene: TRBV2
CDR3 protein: CASSIRGTQAFF

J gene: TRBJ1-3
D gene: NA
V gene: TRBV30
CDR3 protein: CAWSVSGAQRGNTIYF

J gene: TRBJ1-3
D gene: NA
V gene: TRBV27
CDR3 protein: CASSLRGSGNTIYF

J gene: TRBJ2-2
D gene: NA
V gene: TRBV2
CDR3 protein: CASNDWGAAGELFF

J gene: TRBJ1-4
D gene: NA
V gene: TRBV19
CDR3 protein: CASSIIGLGGEKLFF

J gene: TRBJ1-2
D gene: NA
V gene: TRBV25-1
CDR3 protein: CASSPGFAYGYTF

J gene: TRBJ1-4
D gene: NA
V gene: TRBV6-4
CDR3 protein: CASSDHWTVNEKLFF

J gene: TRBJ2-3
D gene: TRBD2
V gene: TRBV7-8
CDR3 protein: CASSGGLAGGYTQYF

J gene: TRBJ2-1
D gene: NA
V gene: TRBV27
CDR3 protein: CASSFLWGDSSYNEQFF

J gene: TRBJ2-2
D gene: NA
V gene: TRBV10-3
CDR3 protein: CAMRSGNTGELFF

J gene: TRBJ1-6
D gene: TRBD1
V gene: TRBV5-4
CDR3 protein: CASSLLGQTNSPLHF

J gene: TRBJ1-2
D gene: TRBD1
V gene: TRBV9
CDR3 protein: CASSADAGTDYNYGYTF

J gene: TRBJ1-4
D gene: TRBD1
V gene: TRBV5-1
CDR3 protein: CASSLAGQAREKLFF

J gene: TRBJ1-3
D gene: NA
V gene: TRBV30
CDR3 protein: CAWSPFGNTIYF

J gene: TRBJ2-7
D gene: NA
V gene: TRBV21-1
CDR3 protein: CASSNRWDRDPYEQYF

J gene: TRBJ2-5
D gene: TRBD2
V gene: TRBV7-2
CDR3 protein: CASSSTGGYQETQYF